The 9 T cell receptor beta chains listed next were all sequenced from one sample in a study of cytomegalovirus exposure and HLA in healthy donors. PCR primers comprised 60 Vbeta and 13 Jbeta primers. Assay used: immunoSEQ multiplex PCR; TCRdb lists only in-frame clones, some missing. The sample includes over 110,000 clones, 80% seen only once; the top ten take just over 4.5%. Input material: PBMCs. The receptor source for this set is a man aged 35 to 55 in good health and CMV-seronegative.

The sample holds a few counts of this clone. This chain uses TRBV28 with TRBJ2-5, with TRBD1 identical over 9 bases. Germline V gives CDR1 MDHEN, CDR2 SYDVKM. The junction had 11 bases not matched to a gene; V was cut back by 1 base and J by 5 bases. This CDR3 spans 17 amino acids. The DNA for the CDR3 is TGTGCCAGCAGTTTATACACTAAGTTGGGACAGGGCGAGACCCAGTACTTC. Amino acid sequence: CASSLYTKLGQGETQYF.

The chain carries TRBV7-2 and TRBJ2-7, with 9 bases that match TRBD1. Unmatched junction bases numbered 9, after V lost 2 bases and J lost 7 bases. CDR1 is SGHTA and CDR2 is FQGNSA in the germline V gene. The CDR3 is 15 residues long. CDR3 residues: CASSLHPGTGIEQYF. The CDR3 bases are TGTGCCAGCAGCTTACATCCCGGGACAGGGATAGAGCAGTACTTC.

A few counts support this clone. The J gene is TRBJ2-5, the V gene TRBV4-3; 8 bases map to TRBD1. CDR1 is LGHNA and CDR2 is YSLEER in the germline V gene. CDR3 length: 16 amino acids. Trimming took 1 base from V and 5 from J; bases not matched to a gene: 9. The CDR3 loop reads CASSQGSGTGTETQYF. As DNA, the CDR3 is TGCGCCAGCAGCCAAGGATCGGGGACAGGAACGGAGACCCAGTACTTC.

The chain is built from TRBV19 and TRBJ2-5, with D possibly being TRBD2 (5 bases). The germline V gene has CDR1 LNHDA and CDR2 SQIVND (reference sequence). The V and J ends lost 1 base and 3 bases respectively, with 6 bases between them. The CDR3 has 13 residues. The CDR3 coding sequence is TGTGCCAGTAGTATAGCGGGAAAAGAGACCCAGTACTTC. It is translated as CASSIAGKETQYF.

The chain has TRBV6-5 and TRBJ2-5, with no clear D. The J call is doubtful: the DNA matches TRBJ2-7 better. Germline assignment: CDR1 MNHEY and CDR2 SVGAGI. CDR3 size: 13 residues. For the CDR3, the DNA is TGTGCCAGCAGTTACTCCGGTACCTACGAGCAGTACTTC. It is translated as CASSYSGTYEQYF.

The chain is built from TRBV7-3 and TRBJ2-5; 7 positions match TRBD2. In germline, CDR1 is SGHTA, CDR2 FQGTGA. J was trimmed by 3 bases and V by 5 bases; bases with no gene match: 3. The CDR3 is 13 amino acids. The CDR3 protein is CASSRLAEETQYF. The CDR3, as DNA: TGTGCCAGCAGCCGACTAGCAGAAGAGACCCAGTACTTC.

This chain links TRBV10-1 with TRBJ2-3; the D is unclear. The CDR3 consists of 16 residues. Germline lookup yields CDR1 WNHNN and CDR2 SYGVQD (reference sequence). The V and J ends lost 0 bases and 4 bases respectively, with 14 bases between them. The chain's CDR3 is CASSESRGFMSDTQYF. CDR3 nucleotides: TGCGCCAGCAGTGAGTCTCGAGGATTCATGTCAGATACGCAGTATTTT.

V gene TRBV12-5 combines with J gene TRBJ1-1; D uncertain. CDR1 and CDR2 (germline): LGHNT, FRNRAP. V was trimmed by 5 bases and J by 0 bases, leaving 7 bases between them. This CDR3 spans 13 amino acids. The CDR3 bases are TGTGCTAGTGGTCCCCCTTTGAACACTGAAGCTTTCTTT. Residues: CASGPPLNTEAFF.

The V call is TRBV5-6, the J call TRBJ2-5, with 9 bases fitting TRBD1. The end of the DNA aligns better with TRBJ2-7, so the J call may be wrong. Germline V gives CDR1 SGHDT, CDR2 YYEEEE. CDR3 size: 15 residues. CDR3 sequence: CASSLLGQGTYEQYF. The CDR3 DNA sequence: TGTGCCAGCAGCTTGTTGGGACAGGGAACCTACGAGCAGTACTTC.